These T cell receptor beta chains were read from a single sample in a study of T-cell memory formation after mild COVID-19. TCRdb analysed the 5' RACE reads with MiXCR anew, one entry per CDR3 protein. The table records 300,000 to 350,000 distinct CDR3 sequences, approximately 15% of them present only once. Sequenced material: PBMCs or a T cell subset sorted from them (not recorded which). These receptor sequences come from a man between 18 and 29 years old who had mild COVID-19 (a few samples of this study predate the infection). Cell type and time point are not known. The CDR3 runs from the conserved cysteine through the conserved F or W. The D gene is left open where the match is weak. Expanded clones get a size class; other rows say once, few or many, or leave the size out.

NA TRBJ2-5 TRBV5-1 NA TGCGCCAGCAGCTGGGCGTCTGGGGCTCAAGAGACCCAGTACTTC CASSWASGAQETQYF
NA TRBJ2-4 TRBV9 few TGTGCCAGCATTGGACAGAACTTAGCCAAAAACATTCAGTACTTC CASIGQNLAKNIQYF
NA TRBJ1-1 TRBV11-2 many TGTGCCAGCAGCTTCGGACAGTACTACACTGAAGCTTTCTTT CASSFGQYYTEAFF
NA TRBJ2-5 TRBV12-3/TRBV12-4 few TGTGCCAGCAGTGGCCAAGGGAGAACACCGTACCAAGAGACCCAGTACTTC CASSGQGRTPYQETQYF
NA TRBJ2-2 TRBV18 few TGTGCCAGCTCACCACGGGGACTCAGTAAAGTGGCCGGGGAGCTGTTTTTT CASSPRGLSKVAGELFF
NA TRBJ2-3 TRBV7-2 few TGTGCCAGCAGCTTAAGGGTCCAGAGCACAGATACGCAGTATTTT CASSLRVQSTDTQYF
NA TRBJ1-4 TRBV11-2 NA TGTGCCAGCAGCCGGACGGGTCGGAGTAATGAAAAACTGTTTTTT CASSRTGRSNEKLFF
TRBD1 TRBJ2-5 TRBV24-1 NA TGTGCCACCAGTGGTGACAGGGGGCAGGGGCAAGAGACCCAGTACTTC CATSGDRGQGQETQYF
TRBD2 TRBJ2-1 TRBV5-1 few TGCGCCAGCAGCCTTTTTGCGGGGGAGCTCTACAATGAGCAGTTCTTC CASSLFAGELYNEQFF
TRBD2 TRBJ2-1 TRBV7-3 NA TGTGCCAGCAGCTTAATCTCCCTAGCGGGGTATAAGTCGGATGAGCAGTTCTTC CASSLISLAGYKSDEQFF
NA TRBJ2-4 TRBV2 NA TGTGCCAGCAGTGTAGCTCTGGACATTCAGTACTTC CASSVALDIQYF
NA TRBJ2-7 TRBV4-1 many TGCGCCAGCAGCCAAGTGGTCCTCACCGGACAGTACGAGCAGTACTTC CASSQVVLTGQYEQYF
NA TRBJ1-2 TRBV3-1 NA TGTGCCAGCAGCCTGGACAGATCGAGTGGCTACACCTTC CASSLDRSSGYTF
NA TRBJ2-2 TRBV9 NA TGTGCCAGCAGCGTCGACGTTGAGCCCCCCGGGGAGCTGTTTTTT CASSVDVEPPGELFF
TRBD2 TRBJ2-1 TRBV7-6 NA TGTGCCAGCAGCTCCCCGGGACTAGAAACTTACAATGAGCAGTTCTTC CASSSPGLETYNEQFF
NA TRBJ1-1 TRBV5-1 NA TGCGCCAGCAGCTTGCTTAAGAGGCAGGGGCCCACTGAAGCTTTCTTT CASSLLKRQGPTEAFF
NA TRBJ2-2 TRBV7-9 NA TGTGCCAGCAGCTTCTCCGGGACTCTGAACACCGGGGAGCTGTTTTTT CASSFSGTLNTGELFF
NA TRBJ2-2 TRBV20-1 NA TGCAGTGCTAGACCCGGCGGAGTTAGGGAGCTGTTTTTT CSARPGGVRELFF